The clone carrying this TCR beta chain was seen only a few times. What it recognizes is unknown. The data were obtained in a study of radiation and T cells in renal cell carcinoma. Points from the study as a whole: Pretreatment tumor biopsies were lacking, so baseline clonotypes are unknown. From baseline, blood top tumor clonotypes peaked at 2 weeks post-radiation.

Time point noted: blood 4 weeks post-SBRT, at nephrectomy. Regarding treatment: 15 Gy SBRT to primary tumor, nephrectomy 4 weeks later. The protocol was immunoSEQ multiplex PCR, while the TCRdb copy is restricted to in-frame clones and leaves out a portion. The sample includes roughly 170,000 clones, about 88% of them seen just once. Germline V lookup: CDR1 SGHRS, CDR2 YFSETQ. The length of the CDR3 is 15 residues. Trimming shortened V by 0 bases and J by 7 bases, and 11 bases separated the two germline ends. The sequencing here drew on blood, taken from a patient whose treatment included radiotherapy and nephrectomy. The TCR was taken from a woman aged 50 to 60 with renal cell carcinoma. This sequence joins TRBV5-1 and TRBJ1-6; D gene uncertain. The CDR3 here is CASSLALGENSPLHF. The CDR3 DNA is TGCGCCAGCAGCTTGGCATTGGGTGAGAATTCACCCCTCCACTTT.